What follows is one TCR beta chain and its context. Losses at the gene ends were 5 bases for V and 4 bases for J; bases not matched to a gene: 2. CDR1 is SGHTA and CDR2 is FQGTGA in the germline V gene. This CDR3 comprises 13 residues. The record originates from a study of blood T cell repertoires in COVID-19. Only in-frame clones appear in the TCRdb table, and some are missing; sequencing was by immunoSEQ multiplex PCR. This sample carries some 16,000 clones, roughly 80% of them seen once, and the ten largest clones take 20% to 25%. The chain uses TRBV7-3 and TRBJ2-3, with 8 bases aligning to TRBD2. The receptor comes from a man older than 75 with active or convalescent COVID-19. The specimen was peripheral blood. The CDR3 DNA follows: TGTGCCAGCAGCCCGGGGGGGGCAGATACGCAGTATTTT. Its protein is CASSPGGADTQYF.